The clone carrying this T cell receptor beta chain was seen a handful of times. The antigen remains undetermined. This entry comes from a study of CD8+ T cells in alopecia areata. Study observations and caveats: Throughout tofacitinib, many expanded lesional clones continued to persist in scalp and blood.

Following extraction, RNA underwent reverse transcription to cDNA, which served as the sequencing template. Using immunoSEQ multiplex PCR, the repertoire was profiled, and TCRdb retains in-frame clones only, with some absent. The sample includes more than 200,000 clones, roughly three fifths of them seen just once. The CDR3 extends over 16 amino acids. The junction had 5 bases not matched to a gene; V was cut back by 1 base and J by 3 bases. CDR1 and CDR2 from the germline V gene are SNHLY and FYNNEI. This sample's treatment: oral pan-JAK inhibitor, 5-10 mg twice daily. The genes are TRBV2 and TRBJ2-5, with 10 bases fitting TRBD2. The TCR comes from a human donor with alopecia areata. The specimen was CD4+ T cells sorted from blood, collected around week 44, from a patient treated with tofacitinib. The CDR3 DNA follows: TGTGCCAGCAGTGAAGGATTAGCGGGGGGAAAAGAGACCCAGTACTTC. Its protein is CASSEGLAGGKETQYF.